This TCR beta chain was sequenced during a study of OX40 agonist ivuxolimab in advanced cancers. At cycle 4 day 1, cycle 7 day 1, and baseline, blood was sampled. Study conclusions and caveats: Among the nonresponders, some also had low normalized T-cell clonal expansion.

Remarks on this clone: Its antigen is currently unknown.

Germline V CDR1 and CDR2: KGHSH, LQKENI. The CDR3 length is 14 residues. The V end lost 3 bases, the J end lost 3 bases, and 11 bases lay between the germline ends. TCRdb's copy holds only in-frame clones and misses some; the assay was immunoSEQ multiplex PCR. The table lists some 41,000 clones, roughly 86% of them singletons. This receptor was identified in an adult with an advanced solid tumor such as melanoma, head and neck, liver or kidney cancer. The sequenced sample was CD4+ or CD8+ T cells sorted from blood, obtained in a trial of the OX40 agonist ivuxolimab. J is TRBJ1-1 and V is TRBV18, with D possibly being TRBD1 (5 bases). This chain's CDR3 is CASSPAGRDTEAFF. The CDR3 nucleotides are TGTGCCAGCTCACCCGCAGGGAGGGACACTGAAGCTTTCTTT.